The clone carrying this T cell receptor (beta chain) was seen a handful of times. As yet, its antigen is unknown. The V gene end was trimmed by 4 bases and the J gene end by 5 bases; junction bases not matched to a gene: 9. The V gene's germline CDR1 is SGHRS and CDR2 YFSETQ. The CDR3 runs 15 residues. Clones were read by immunoSEQ multiplex PCR, and TCRdb kept only the in-frame ones, dropping some. The data hold around 28,000 clones, with roughly four fifths observed a single time. These data come from a study of lymphopenia after photon versus proton radiotherapy. Study-wide results and limits: After the lymphocyte nadir, photon-treated repertoires showed oligoclonal expansion, especially of CD8+ Temra cells.

This TCR derives from a man aged 45 to 65 with gastric cancer. Source: peripheral blood, taken from a patient treated with photon-based radiotherapy. The chain carries TRBV5-1 and TRBJ2-5; 9 nucleotides agree with TRBD1. The CDR3 loop is CASSPGGQGKETQYF. The CDR3 DNA reads TGCGCCAGCAGCCCCGGGGGACAGGGAAAGGAGACCCAGTACTTC.